The subject of this entry is one T cell receptor (beta chain). The antigen is not known. The germline V gene encodes CDR1 LNHDA and CDR2 SQIVND (reference sequence). The V gene lost 5 bases and the J gene lost 1 base, with 6 bases spanning the gap. CDR3 length: 12 amino acids. The data are from a study of OX40 agonist ivuxolimab in advanced cancers. Repertoires were generated with immunoSEQ multiplex PCR, while TCRdb's copy carries only in-frame clones and drops some. The sample consists of tens of thousands of clones, 70% to 90% of them appearing once. Study-wide results and caveats: Among the nonresponders, some also had low normalized T-cell clonal expansion.

The chain carries TRBV19 and TRBJ2-7, with D hard to call. This sample comprised CD4+ or CD8+ T cells sorted from blood, obtained in a trial of the OX40 agonist ivuxolimab. The receptor comes from an adult with an advanced solid tumor such as melanoma, head and neck, liver or kidney cancer. The CDR3 sequence: CASSGQSYEQYF. CDR3 nucleotides: TGTGCCAGTAGTGGCCAGTCCTACGAGCAGTACTTC.